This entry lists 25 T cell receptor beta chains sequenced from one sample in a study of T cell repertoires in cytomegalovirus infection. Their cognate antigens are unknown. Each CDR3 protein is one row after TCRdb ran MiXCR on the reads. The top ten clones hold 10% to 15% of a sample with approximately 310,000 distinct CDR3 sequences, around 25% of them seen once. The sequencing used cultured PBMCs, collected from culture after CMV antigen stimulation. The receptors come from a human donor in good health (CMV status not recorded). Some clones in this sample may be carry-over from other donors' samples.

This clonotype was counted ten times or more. The CDR3 DNA reads as TGTGCCAGCAGTTACCCCCGTGGCTCGTCGGGAACTGAAGCTTTCTTT. Encoded protein: CASSYPRGSSGTEAFF. The chain uses TRBV6-5 and TRBJ1-1; D is ambiguous. The germline V gene has CDR1 MNHEY and CDR2 SVGAGI. The CDR3 has 16 amino acids. V was trimmed by 2 bases and J by 5 bases, leaving 18 bases between them.

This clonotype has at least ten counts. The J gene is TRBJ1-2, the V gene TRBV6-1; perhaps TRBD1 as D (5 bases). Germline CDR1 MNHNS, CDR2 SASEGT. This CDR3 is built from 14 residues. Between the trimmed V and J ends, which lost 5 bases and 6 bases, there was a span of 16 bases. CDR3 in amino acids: CASSLTGRRDGYTF. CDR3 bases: TGTGCCAGCAGTCTTACGGGGCGGCGGGATGGCTACACCTTC.

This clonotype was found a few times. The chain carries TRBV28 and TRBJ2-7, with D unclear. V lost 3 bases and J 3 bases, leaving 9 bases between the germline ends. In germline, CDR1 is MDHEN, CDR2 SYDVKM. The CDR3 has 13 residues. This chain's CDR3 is CASSFGQDYEQYF. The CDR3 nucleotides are TGTGCCAGCAGTTTTGGCCAGGACTACGAGCAGTACTTC.

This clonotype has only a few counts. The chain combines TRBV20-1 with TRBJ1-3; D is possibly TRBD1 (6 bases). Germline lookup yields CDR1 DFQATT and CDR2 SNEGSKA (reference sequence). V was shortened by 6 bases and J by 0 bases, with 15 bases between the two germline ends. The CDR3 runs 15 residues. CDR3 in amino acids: CSAEGDWSSGNTIYF. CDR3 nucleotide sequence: TGCAGTGCCGAGGGGGACTGGAGCTCTGGAAACACCATATATTTT.

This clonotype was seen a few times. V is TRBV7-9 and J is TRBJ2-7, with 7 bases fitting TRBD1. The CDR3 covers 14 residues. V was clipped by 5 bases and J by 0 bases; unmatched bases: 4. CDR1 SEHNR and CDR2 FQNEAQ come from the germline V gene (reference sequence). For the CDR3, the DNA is TGTGCCAGCAGCATAAGGGACAGCTCCTACGAGCAGTACTTC. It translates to CASSIRDSSYEQYF.

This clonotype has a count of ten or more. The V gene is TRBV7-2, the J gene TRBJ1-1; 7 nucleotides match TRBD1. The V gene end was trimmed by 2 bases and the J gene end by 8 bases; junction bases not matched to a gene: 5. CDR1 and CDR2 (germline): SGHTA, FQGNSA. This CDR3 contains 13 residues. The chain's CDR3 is CASSLYRQGEAFF. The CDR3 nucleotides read TGTGCCAGCAGCTTATATCGACAGGGAGAAGCTTTCTTT.

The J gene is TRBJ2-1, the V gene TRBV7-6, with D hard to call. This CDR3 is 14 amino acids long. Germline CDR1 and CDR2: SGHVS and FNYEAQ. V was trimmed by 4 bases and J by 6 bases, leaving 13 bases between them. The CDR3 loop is CASSSPGLSNEQFF. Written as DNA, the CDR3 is TGTGCCAGCAGCTCCCCCGGCTTATCCAATGAGCAGTTCTTC.

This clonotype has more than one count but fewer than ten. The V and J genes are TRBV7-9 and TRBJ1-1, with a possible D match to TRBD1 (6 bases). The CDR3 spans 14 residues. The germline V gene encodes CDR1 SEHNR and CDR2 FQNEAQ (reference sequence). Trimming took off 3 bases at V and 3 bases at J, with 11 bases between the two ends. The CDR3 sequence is CASSFRGGYTEAFF. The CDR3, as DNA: TGTGCCAGCAGCTTTAGAGGGGGATACACTGAAGCTTTCTTT. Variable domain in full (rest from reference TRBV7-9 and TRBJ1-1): DTGVSQNPRHKITKRGQNVTFRCDPISEHNRLYWYRQTLGQGPEFLTYFQNEAQLEKSRLLSDRFSAERPKGSFSTLEIQRTEQGDSAMYLCASSFRGGYTEAFFGQGTRLTVV.

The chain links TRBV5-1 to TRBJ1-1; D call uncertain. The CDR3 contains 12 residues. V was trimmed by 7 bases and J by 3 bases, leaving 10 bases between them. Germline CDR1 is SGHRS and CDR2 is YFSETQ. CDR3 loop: CASSRADTEAFF. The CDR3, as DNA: TGCGCCAGCTCTCGGGCGGACACTGAAGCTTTCTTT.

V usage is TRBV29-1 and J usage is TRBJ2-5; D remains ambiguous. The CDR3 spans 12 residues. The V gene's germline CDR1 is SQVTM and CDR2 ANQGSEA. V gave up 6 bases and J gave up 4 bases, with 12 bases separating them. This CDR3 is CSVGAGRETQYF. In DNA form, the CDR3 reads TGCAGCGTAGGAGCCGGTCGAGAGACCCAGTACTTC.

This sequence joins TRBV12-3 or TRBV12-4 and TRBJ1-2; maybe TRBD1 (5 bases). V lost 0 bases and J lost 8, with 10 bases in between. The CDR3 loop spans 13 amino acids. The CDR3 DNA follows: TGTGCCAGCAGTTTAGCTGAGGGGCGCGGCTACACCTTC. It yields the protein CASSLAEGRGYTF.

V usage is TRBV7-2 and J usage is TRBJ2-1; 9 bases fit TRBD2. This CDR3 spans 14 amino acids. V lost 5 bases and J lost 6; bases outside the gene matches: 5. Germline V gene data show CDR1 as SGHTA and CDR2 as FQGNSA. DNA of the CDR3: TGTGCCAGCAGCGAGGGACTAGCCTTCAATGAGCAGTTCTTC. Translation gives CASSEGLAFNEQFF.

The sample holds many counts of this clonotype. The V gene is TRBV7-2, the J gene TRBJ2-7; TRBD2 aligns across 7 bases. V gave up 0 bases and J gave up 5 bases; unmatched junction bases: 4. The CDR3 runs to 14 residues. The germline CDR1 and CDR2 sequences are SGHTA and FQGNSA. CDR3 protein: CASSLAGGPHEQYF. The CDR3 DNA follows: TGTGCCAGCAGCTTAGCGGGAGGGCCCCACGAGCAGTACTTC.

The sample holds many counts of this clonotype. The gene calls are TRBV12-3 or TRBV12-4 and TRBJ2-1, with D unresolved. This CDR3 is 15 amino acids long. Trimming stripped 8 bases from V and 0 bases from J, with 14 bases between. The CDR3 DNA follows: TGTGCCAGCTATACGTACGGTAGCTCCTACAATGAGCAGTTCTTC. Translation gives CASYTYGSSYNEQFF.

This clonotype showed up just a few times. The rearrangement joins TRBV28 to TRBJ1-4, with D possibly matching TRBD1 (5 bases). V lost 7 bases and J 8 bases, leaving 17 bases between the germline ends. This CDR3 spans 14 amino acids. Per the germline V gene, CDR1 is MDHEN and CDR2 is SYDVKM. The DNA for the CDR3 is TGTGCCAGCACCGCGGGACCCCGCGGCGAAAAACTGTTTTTT. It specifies CASTAGPRGEKLFF.

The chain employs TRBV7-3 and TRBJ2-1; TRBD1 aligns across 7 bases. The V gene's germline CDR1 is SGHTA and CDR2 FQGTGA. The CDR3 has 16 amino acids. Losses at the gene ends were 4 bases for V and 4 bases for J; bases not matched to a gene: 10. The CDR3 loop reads CASSWEPGTAYNEQFF. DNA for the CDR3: TGTGCCAGCAGCTGGGAACCCGGGACAGCGTACAATGAGCAGTTCTTC.

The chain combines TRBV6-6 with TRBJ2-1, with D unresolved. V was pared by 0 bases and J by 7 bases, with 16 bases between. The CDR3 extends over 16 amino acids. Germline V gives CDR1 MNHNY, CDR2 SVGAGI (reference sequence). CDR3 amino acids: CASSYSIGPLLNEQFF. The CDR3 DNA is TGTGCCAGCAGTTACTCGATCGGACCCCTTTTGAATGAGCAGTTCTTC.

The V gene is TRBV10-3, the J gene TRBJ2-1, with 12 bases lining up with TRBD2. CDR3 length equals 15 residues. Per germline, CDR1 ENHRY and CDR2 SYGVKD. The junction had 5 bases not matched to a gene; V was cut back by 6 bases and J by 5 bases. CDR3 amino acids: CAISRTSGTNNEQFF. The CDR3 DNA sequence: TGTGCCATCAGCAGGACTAGCGGGACGAACAATGAGCAGTTCTTC.

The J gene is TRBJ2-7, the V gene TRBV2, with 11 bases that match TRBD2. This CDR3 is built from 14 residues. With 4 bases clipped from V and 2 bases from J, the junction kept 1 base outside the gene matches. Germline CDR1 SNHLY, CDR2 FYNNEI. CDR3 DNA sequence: TGTGCCAGCAGTGGGACTAGCGGGCCCTACGAGCAGTACTTC. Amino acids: CASSGTSGPYEQYF.

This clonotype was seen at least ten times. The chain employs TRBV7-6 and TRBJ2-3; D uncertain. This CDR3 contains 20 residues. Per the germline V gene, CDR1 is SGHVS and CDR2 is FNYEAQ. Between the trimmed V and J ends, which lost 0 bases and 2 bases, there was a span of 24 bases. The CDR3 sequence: CASSLARTIFYQRSTDTQYF. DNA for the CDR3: TGTGCCAGCAGCTTAGCAAGGACCATTTTTTATCAGAGGTCCACAGATACGCAGTATTTT.

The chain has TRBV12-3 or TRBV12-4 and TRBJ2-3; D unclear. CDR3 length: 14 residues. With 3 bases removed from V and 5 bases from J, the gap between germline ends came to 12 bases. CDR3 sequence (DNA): TGTGCCAGCAGTTTCGGAGAAACACTAGATACGCAGTATTTT. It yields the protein CASSFGETLDTQYF.

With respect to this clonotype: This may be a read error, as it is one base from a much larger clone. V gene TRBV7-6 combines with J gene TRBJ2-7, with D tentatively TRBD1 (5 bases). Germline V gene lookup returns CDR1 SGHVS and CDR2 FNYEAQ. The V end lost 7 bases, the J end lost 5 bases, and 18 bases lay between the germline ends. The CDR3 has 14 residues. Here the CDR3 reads CASTEGARVHEQYF. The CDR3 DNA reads TGTGCCAGCACCGAAGGGGCGAGAGTCCACGAGCAGTACTTC.

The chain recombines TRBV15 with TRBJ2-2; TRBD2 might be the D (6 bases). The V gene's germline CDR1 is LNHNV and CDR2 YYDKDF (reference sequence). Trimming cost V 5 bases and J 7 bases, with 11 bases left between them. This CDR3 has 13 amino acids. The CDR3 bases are TGTGCCACCAGCGGGGTTAGCGGCGGGGAGCTGTTTTTT. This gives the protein CATSGVSGGELFF.

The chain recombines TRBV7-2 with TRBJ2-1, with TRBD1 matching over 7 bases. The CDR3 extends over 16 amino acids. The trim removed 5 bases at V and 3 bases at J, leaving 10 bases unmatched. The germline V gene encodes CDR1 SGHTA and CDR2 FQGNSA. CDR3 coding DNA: TGTGCCAGCAGCCACCCCAGGGGGAGAGACTACAATGAGCAGTTCTTC. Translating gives CASSHPRGRDYNEQFF.

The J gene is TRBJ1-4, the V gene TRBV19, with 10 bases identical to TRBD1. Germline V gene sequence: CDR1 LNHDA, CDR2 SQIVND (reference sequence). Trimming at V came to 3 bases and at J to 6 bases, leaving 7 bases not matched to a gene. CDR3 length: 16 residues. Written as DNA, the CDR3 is TGTGCCAGTAGTATTTTTCTCGGGACAGGGGATGAAAAACTGTTTTTT. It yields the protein CASSIFLGTGDEKLFF.